The present entry profiles one T cell receptor beta chain with its context. What it binds is unknown. The data were obtained in a study of Graves' ophthalmopathy and Graves' hyperthyroidism. Findings and caveats of the study: Sensitivity of 87.88% and specificity of 65% to 83% were achieved when a 13-signature model separated ophthalmopathy from stable hyperthyroidism.

Amplified material comprised TCR beta CDR3 regions derived from RNA transcripts. Following a first-round RT-PCR that used HTBI primers, a second-round multiplex PCR was carried out. One entry per CDR3 protein results from TCRdb running MiXCR on the multiplex PCR reads. The top ten clones hold 9.1% of a sample with approximately 210,000 distinct CDR3 sequences, 25% to 30% of them seen once. This TCR derives from a man in his fifties or sixties with Graves' ophthalmopathy. The sample was peripheral blood.

Here the CDR3 DNA reads TGTGCCAGCAGTCAGGGGGGACGAGATGAAGCTTTCTTT. This gives the protein CASSQGGRDEAFF. The chain links TRBV12-3 or TRBV12-4 to TRBJ1-1; 7 nucleotides line up with TRBD1. V was clipped by 5 bases and J by 7 bases; unmatched bases: 7. The CDR3 has 13 residues.